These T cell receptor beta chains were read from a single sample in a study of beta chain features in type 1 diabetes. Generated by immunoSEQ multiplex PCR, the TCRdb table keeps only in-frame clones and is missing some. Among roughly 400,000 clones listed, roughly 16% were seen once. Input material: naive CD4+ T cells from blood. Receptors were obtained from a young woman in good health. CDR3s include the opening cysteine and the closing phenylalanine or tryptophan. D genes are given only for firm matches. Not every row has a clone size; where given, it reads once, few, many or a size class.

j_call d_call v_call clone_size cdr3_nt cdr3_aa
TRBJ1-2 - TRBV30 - TGTGCCTGGAGCTTAGCCTTATCGGACTATGGCTACACCTTC CAWSLALSDYGYTF
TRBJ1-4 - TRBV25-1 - TGTGCCAGCAGTGAAGATTGGGCAGGGGCTGAAAAACTGTTTTTT CASSEDWAGAEKLFF
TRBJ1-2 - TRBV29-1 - TGCAGCGTCTACGAACAGGGTGGCTACACCTTC CSVYEQGGYTF
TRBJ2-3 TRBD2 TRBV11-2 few TGTGCCAGCAGCCCTCCAAGGTCTAGCGGTAGCACAGATACGCAGTATTTT CASSPPRSSGSTDTQYF
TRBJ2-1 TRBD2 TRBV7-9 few TGTGCCAGCAGCAAAAGACTAGCGGGAGACGATGAGCAGTTCTTC CASSKRLAGDDEQFF
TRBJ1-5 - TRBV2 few TGTGCCAGCAGGGACAACCGTTTCTATAGCAATCAGCCCCAGCATTTT CASRDNRFYSNQPQHF
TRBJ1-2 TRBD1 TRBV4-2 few TGTGCCAGCAGCCAGGCACAGGGGGTTGGCTATGGCTACACCTTC CASSQAQGVGYGYTF
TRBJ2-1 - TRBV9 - TGTGCCAGCAGCGTAGCCAGGGGCTCACCATCCTACAATGAGCAGTTCTTC CASSVARGSPSYNEQFF
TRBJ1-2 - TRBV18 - TGTGCCAGCTCACCAGTGGACACCACGAGCATTTCCTATGGCTACACCTTC CASSPVDTTSISYGYTF
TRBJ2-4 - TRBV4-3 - TGCGCCAGCAGCCAAGATTGGGCGGGTAGCATTCAGTACTTC CASSQDWAGSIQYF
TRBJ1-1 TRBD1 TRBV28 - TGTGCCAGCAGGGGACAGGGGGCGTACACTGAAGCTTTCTTT CASRGQGAYTEAFF
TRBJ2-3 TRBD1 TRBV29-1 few TGCAGCGTTGTAGATCCTTGGAGACAGGGGGCCACAGATACGCAGTATTTT CSVVDPWRQGATDTQYF
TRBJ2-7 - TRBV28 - TGTGCCAGCAGTTACCCAGGACCGGGAGTGGGGTACGAGCAGTACTTC CASSYPGPGVGYEQYF
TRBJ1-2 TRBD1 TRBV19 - TGTGCCAGTAGTACCCCGGGACAGCTTCTTACCACTTATGGCTACACCTTC CASSTPGQLLTTYGYTF
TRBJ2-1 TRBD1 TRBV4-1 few TGCGCCAGCAGCCAAGAAAGACAGGGAAGCTACAATGAGCAGTTCTTC CASSQERQGSYNEQFF
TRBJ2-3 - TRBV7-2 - TGTGCCAGCAGCTCCCCCGGGACTCGGGATACGCAGTATTTT CASSSPGTRDTQYF
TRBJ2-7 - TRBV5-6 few TGTGCCAGCAGCTACTACAGGAATACCTACGAGCAGTACTTC CASSYYRNTYEQYF
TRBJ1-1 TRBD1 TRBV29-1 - TGCAGCGTTAGGGGGCAGGTGGTCACTGAAGCTTTCTTT CSVRGQVVTEAFF
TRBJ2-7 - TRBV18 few TGTGCCAGCTCACCACGGTCGACTAATTCCTACGAGCAGTACTTC CASSPRSTNSYEQYF
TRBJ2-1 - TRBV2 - TGTGCCAGCAGTATACAGGTTCCGTTCTTC CASSIQVPFF